This T cell receptor beta chain derives from a study of PD-L1 blockade in urothelial cancer. Study as a whole: Blood analyses occurred 3 weeks (second dose) and 6 weeks post treatment start.

The V gene's germline CDR1 is MDHEN and CDR2 SYDVKM. V shed 5 bases and J shed 7 bases, with 10 bases lying between them. There are 12 residues in the CDR3. The count of this clone is one. Assay used: immunoSEQ multiplex PCR; TCRdb lists only in-frame clones, some missing. This table holds 80,000 to 130,000 clones, roughly nine tenths found once. The sequencing here drew on PBMCs, taken around atezolizumab (anti-PD-L1) treatment. The TCR was taken from a woman of 80 years or more with urothelial cancer. V is TRBV28 and J is TRBJ2-3; maybe TRBD1 (5 bases). CDR3 DNA: TGTGCCAGCAGTCAAAAGGGGTATACGCAGTATTTT. Amino acid sequence: CASSQKGYTQYF.